A selection of T cell receptor beta chains follows, all from one sample in a study of Graves' ophthalmopathy and Graves' hyperthyroidism. TCRdb analysed the multiplex PCR reads with MiXCR anew, one entry per CDR3 protein. Seen here are almost 750,000 distinct CDR3 sequences, roughly two fifths observed once, and the top ten hold roughly 46%. Sample: peripheral blood. Every receptor here comes from an adult man with Graves' ophthalmopathy. Each CDR3 is given with its conserved first and last residue. A D gene is named only where the DNA matches it firmly. Part of the rows lack a size; the others show once, few, many or a class for expanded clones.

NA	TRBV10-3	many	TRBJ2-5	12	CAVRDAQETQYF	TGTGCCGTGCGGGACGCACAAGAGACCCAGTACTTC
NA	TRBV7-2	NA	TRBJ2-2	14	CASSSNGVTGELFF	TGTGCCAGCAGCTCAAACGGGGTGACCGGGGAGCTGTTTTTT
NA	TRBV10-3	few	TRBJ2-5	13	CASTTGDQETQYF	TGTGCCAGCACGACAGGCGATCAAGAGACCCAGTACTTC
NA	TRBV25-1	NA	TRBJ2-2	15	CASSPTGRLDGELFF	TGTGCCAGCAGCCCCACAGGGAGGTTGGACGGGGAGCTGTTTTTT
NA	TRBV10-3	NA	TRBJ2-2	12	CAISEGSGALFF	TGTGCCATCAGTGAGGGGTCAGGGGCGCTGTTTTTT
NA	TRBV29-1	few	TRBJ1-1	13	CSVSGGLNTEAFF	TGCAGCGTTAGTGGGGGGTTGAACACTGAAGCTTTCTTT
NA	TRBV5-6	NA	TRBJ2-2	15	CASSDILRRTGELFF	TGTGCCAGCAGCGATATATTACGGCGCACCGGGGAGCTGTTTTTT
TRBD2	TRBV7-9	few	TRBJ2-5	14	CASSGGLAEETQYF	TGTGCCAGCAGCGGGGGACTAGCGGAAGAGACCCAGTACTTC
NA	TRBV4-1	NA	TRBJ1-6	17	CASSQLPLSRLGSPLHF	TGCGCCAGCAGCCAGCTCCCACTTTCGAGGTTAGGGTCACCCCTCCACTTT
NA	TRBV10-3	many	TRBJ1-1	14	CAIRPVRDATEAFF	TGTGCCATCCGACCCGTCAGGGACGCCACTGAAGCTTTCTTT
TRBD2	TRBV15	NA	TRBJ2-5	18	CATSRVQTSGESEETQYF	TGTGCCACCAGCAGAGTCCAGACTAGCGGGGAAAGCGAAGAGACCCAGTACTTC
NA	TRBV19	NA	TRBJ1-1	14	CASSIATANTEAFF	TGTGCCAGTAGTATAGCCACGGCTAACACTGAAGCTTTCTTT
TRBD2	TRBV25-1	once	TRBJ2-2	18	CASSEGLAGGASTGELFF	TGCGCCAGCAGCGAAGGACTAGCGGGGGGGGCGAGTACCGGGGAGCTGTTTTTT
NA	TRBV29-1	many	TRBJ1-1	14	CSVGTVSLNTEAFF	TGCAGCGTCGGGACGGTATCGCTTAACACTGAAGCTTTCTTT
NA	TRBV6-6	many	TRBJ1-5	15	CASSYSAGYDQPQHF	TGTGCCAGCAGTTACTCCGCAGGGTACGATCAGCCCCAGCATTTT
TRBD2	TRBV9	few	TRBJ2-5	15	CASSVGLAGGETQYF	TGTGCCAGCAGCGTAGGTCTAGCGGGCGGAGAGACCCAGTACTTC
NA	TRBV7-9	many	TRBJ1-1	13	CASSLMGTTEAFF	TGTGCCAGCAGCTTGATGGGTACTACTGAAGCTTTCTTT
NA	TRBV7-9	NA	TRBJ2-7	14	CASSLATEPREQYF	TGTGCCAGCAGCTTAGCGACGGAGCCGAGGGAGCAGTACTTC
NA	TRBV7-9	NA	TRBJ2-5	15	CASSWWRGSGETQYF	TGTGCCAGCAGCTGGTGGCGGGGTAGCGGAGAGACCCAGTACTTC
NA	TRBV10-3	NA	TRBJ1-1	14	CASSHEGLGTEAFF	TGTGCCAGCAGCCACGAGGGTTTAGGCACTGAAGCTTTCTTT
TRBD1	TRBV25-1	NA	TRBJ2-2	16	CASSSHRGLTTGELFF	TGTGCCAGCAGTTCTCACAGGGGTCTGACCACCGGGGAGCTGTTTTTT
TRBD1	TRBV2	few	TRBJ1-6	15	CASSLRDRVESPLHF	TGTGCCAGCAGTTTAAGGGACAGGGTAGAGTCACCCCTCCACTTT